A single sample gave rise to the 18 T cell receptor beta chains below, sequenced in a study of blood T cells in healthy people across ages. PCR was performed a second time for 7 to 11 cycles using a sample-barcoded 5' primer and a J-beta primer mix. TCRdb itself ran the 5' RACE reads through MiXCR, one entry per CDR3 protein. Of under 800,000 distinct CDR3 sequences in the sample, roughly 21% are singletons; the top ten hold 3.5% to 4%. Sequenced input: blood. The receptors were gathered from a man aged 65-85 years in good health.

The chain recombines TRBV7-2 with TRBJ2-3; 7 bases are a match to TRBD2. CDR3 size: 14 residues. In germline, CDR1 is SGHTA, CDR2 FQGNSA. V lost 3 bases to trimming and J lost 6 bases; unmatched junction nucleotides: 6. The CDR3 loop reads CASSLGTGGDTQYF. The CDR3 bases are TGTGCCAGCAGCTTGGGCACCGGGGGGGATACGCAGTATTTT.

This clonotype was observed a few times. V is TRBV6-6 and J is TRBJ2-5; D perhaps matches TRBD1 (6 bases). The closer fit of TRBJ2-7 to the DNA end suggests the J call may be wrong. Germline V lookup: CDR1 MNHNY, CDR2 SVGAGI (reference sequence). The CDR3 totals 14 residues. The DNA of the CDR3 is TGTGCCAGCAGTTACAGAGGACAGCTCTACGAGCAGTACTTC. Its protein product is CASSYRGQLYEQYF.

This clonotype has just one count. This chain's CDR3 is CASSAQGTGEKLFF. In DNA form, the CDR3 reads TGCGCCAGCAGCGCCCAGGGAACAGGTGAAAAACTGTTTTTT. The chain combines TRBV5-1 with TRBJ1-4; D possibly corresponds to TRBD1 (5 bases). V dropped 4 bases and J dropped 7 bases, with 14 bases sitting between them. Germline V gene lookup returns CDR1 SGHRS and CDR2 YFSETQ. The CDR3 runs to 14 residues. The variable domain in full, with the rest retrieved from reference TRBV5-1 and TRBJ1-4, is KAGVTQTPRYLIKTRGQQVTLSCSPISGHRSVSWYQQTPGQGLQFLFEYFSETQRNKGNFPGRFSGRQFSNSRSEMNVSTLELGDSALYLCASSAQGTGEKLFFGSGTQLSVL.

This clonotype was seen repeatedly, ten times or more. The rearrangement links TRBV5-1 to TRBJ2-1; no firm D call. Trimming shortened V by 0 bases and J by 11 bases, and 9 bases separated the two germline ends. Germline CDR1 reads SGHRS; CDR2 reads YFSETQ. CDR3 length: 12 residues. CDR3: CASSLEADQQFF. DNA for the CDR3: TGCGCCAGCAGCTTGGAGGCGGATCAGCAGTTCTTC.

In this sample, this clonotype turned up a few times. The V gene is TRBV28, the J gene TRBJ2-7; D is uncertain. Trimming removed 7 bases from V and 0 bases from J, with 13 bases in between. This CDR3 region has 14 residues. The germline gives CDR1 MDHEN, CDR2 SYDVKM. CDR3 protein: CASTQVVDSYEQYF. In DNA, the CDR3 is TGTGCCAGCACCCAGGTGGTGGACTCCTACGAGCAGTACTTC.

This clonotype was seen more than once but under ten times. This chain connects TRBV20-1 to TRBJ2-3; 9 bases agree with TRBD2. CDR1 is DFQATT and CDR2 is SNEGSKA in the germline V gene (reference sequence). The CDR3 totals 13 residues. V lost 0 bases to trimming and J lost 10 bases; unmatched junction nucleotides: 5. Here the CDR3 DNA reads TGCAGTGCTAGAGAGCAAGCGGGAGGTGCGCAGTATTTT. Translated: CSAREQAGGAQYF.

V is TRBV4-1 and J is TRBJ2-5; TRBD2 matches at 7 bases. V was clipped by 1 base and J by 4 bases; unmatched bases: 3. Per germline, CDR1 MGHRA and CDR2 YSYEKL. The CDR3 totals 14 residues. The DNA for the CDR3 is TGCGCCAGCAGCCAAGGATCTAGCGGAGAGACCCAGTACTTC. Protein: CASSQGSSGETQYF.

This clonotype showed up just a few times. The chain carries TRBV20-1 and TRBJ2-5; TRBD2 matches at 9 bases. The J call may be mistaken, given a closer DNA end match to TRBJ2-7. This CDR3 comprises 15 residues. The germline gives CDR1 DFQATT, CDR2 SNEGSKA (reference sequence). CDR3: CSASRSGRVVGEQYF. In nucleotides, the CDR3 is TGCAGTGCTAGTCGTAGCGGGAGAGTGGTGGGCGAGCAGTACTTC.

This sequence joins TRBV5-6 and TRBJ2-3; 10 bases fit TRBD2. Germline CDR1 is SGHDT and CDR2 is YYEEEE. The V and J ends lost 0 bases and 2 bases, in that order; junction bases with no gene match: 6. The CDR3 covers 17 residues. CDR3 loop: CASSLDPAGGFTDTQYF. CDR3 DNA: TGTGCCAGCAGCTTGGATCCAGCGGGAGGGTTCACAGATACGCAGTATTTT. Using reference TRBV5-6 and TRBJ2-3 for the parts outside the CDR3, the full variable domain is DAGVTQSPTHLIKTRGQQVTLRCSPKSGHDTVSWYQQALGQGPQFIFQYYEEEERQRGNFPDRFSGHQFPNYSSELNVNALLLGDSALYLCASSLDPAGGFTDTQYFGPGTRLTVL.

The CDR3 spells CATSRVYRDEQYF. Here the CDR3 DNA reads TGTGCCACCAGCAGAGTCTATCGTGACGAGCAGTACTTC. The chain recombines TRBV15 with TRBJ2-7; D is ambiguous. The CDR3 spans 13 residues. Germline assignment: CDR1 LNHNV and CDR2 YYDKDF (reference sequence). Trimming left V 1 base short and J 5 bases short, with 9 bases between.

V is TRBV30 and J is TRBJ2-1, with TRBD1 matching over 7 bases. Germline trimming cut 3 bases from V and 5 bases from J; bases unmatched to any gene: 7. CDR1 is GTSNPN and CDR2 is SVGIG in the germline V gene (reference sequence). This CDR3 has 14 amino acids. CDR3 sequence reads: CAWRSWDRHNEQFF. The CDR3 nucleotides read TGTGCCTGGAGAAGCTGGGACAGACACAATGAGCAGTTCTTC. The whole variable domain, remainder taken from reference TRBV30 and TRBJ2-1, is SQTIHQWPATLVQPVGSPLSLECTVEGTSNPNLYWYRQAAGRGLQLLFYSVGIGQISSEVPQNLSASRPQDRQFILSSKKLLLSDSGFYLCAWRSWDRHNEQFFGPGTRLTVL.

This clonotype occurred a few times. The rearrangement links TRBV18 to TRBJ2-1, with TRBD2 as a possible D gene (6 bases). Trimming took off 3 bases at V and 10 bases at J, with 22 bases between the two ends. CDR1 KGHSH and CDR2 LQKENI come from the germline V gene. The CDR3 has 16 residues. Written as DNA, the CDR3 is TGTGCCAGCTCACCTATAGCCGGGGGTACGCGCGTAGAGCAGTTCTTC. Translating it yields CASSPIAGGTRVEQFF.

The J gene is TRBJ1-1, the V gene TRBV28, with a weak D call TRBD1 (6 bases). V shed 5 bases and J shed 14 bases, with 18 bases lying between them. The CDR3 loop spans 12 amino acids. Germline values: CDR1 MDHEN, CDR2 SYDVKM. CDR3 amino acids: CASSQAVRGAFF. As DNA, the CDR3 is TGTGCCAGCAGTCAGGCAGTAAGGGGGGCCTTCTTT.

This rearrangement joins TRBV14 to TRBJ2-7; 7 bases are shared with TRBD1. The tail of the sequence fits TRBJ2-1 better, so the J call may be wrong. CDR3 length: 13 amino acids. Germline values: CDR1 SGHDN, CDR2 FVKESK. This CDR3 reads CANVRQGSSAQFF. CDR3 sequence (DNA): TGTGCCAACGTGAGACAGGGATCGAGTGCGCAGTTCTTC.

V and J are TRBV6-1 and TRBJ2-2; unclear D gene. Between the trimmed V and J ends, which lost 2 bases and 0 bases, there was a span of 13 bases. Germline V gene sequence: CDR1 MNHNS, CDR2 SASEGT. The length of the CDR3 is 17 residues. CDR3: CASSEFASRANTGELFF. The CDR3 DNA reads TGTGCCAGCAGTGAATTTGCCTCTCGCGCGAACACCGGGGAGCTGTTTTTT.

The chain links TRBV9 to TRBJ1-1; D gene unclear. This CDR3 is built from 15 residues. Deletions cut 4 bases from V and 0 bases from J, with 13 bases between. Germline lookup yields CDR1 SGDLS and CDR2 YYNGEE. In DNA form, the CDR3 reads TGTGCCAGCAGCCCCTCGCGCCCTTTGAACACTGAAGCTTTCTTT. Translated: CASSPSRPLNTEAFF.

This chain joins TRBV6-1 and TRBJ2-7; 12 nucleotides align to TRBD2. The end of the DNA aligns better with TRBJ2-1, so the J call may be wrong. This CDR3 comprises 14 residues. Germline values: CDR1 MNHNS, CDR2 SASEGT. The CDR3 reads CASRSLAGGNEQFF. CDR3 nucleotide sequence: TGTGCCAGCAGGTCACTAGCGGGAGGCAATGAGCAGTTCTTC.

This clonotype was detected a few times. Its ends do not fully match the called genes, so a read error is possible. The chain has TRBV6-2 or TRBV6-3 and TRBJ2-5, with D tentatively TRBD1 (5 bases). Judging by the DNA end, TRBJ2-1 fits better; the J call may be wrong. CDR1 is MNHEY and CDR2 is SVGEGT in the germline V gene. This CDR3 spans 13 amino acids. The CDR3 bases are TGTACCAGCACCGACAGTACCTACAATGAGCAGTTCTTC. The encoded protein is CTSTDSTYNEQFF.